A selection of T cell receptor beta chains follows, all from one sample in a study of post-analysis software for immune sequencing data. TCRdb re-derived calls from the PCR reads in MiXCR, one entry per CDR3 protein. Among 750,000 to 950,000 distinct CDR3 sequences, around 46% were seen once, and the ten largest hold approximately 4.4%. The sample was blood. All receptors come from a girl between 10 and 17 years old with multiple sclerosis. Both conserved end residues are part of each CDR3. D genes are given only for firm matches. Some rows mark clone size as missing; the rest say once, few, many or name a class of expanded clone.

clone size	V gene	J gene	D gene	CDR3 DNA	CDR3 protein
few	TRBV5-8	TRBJ2-3	TRBD2	TGTGCCAGCAGCTTTGCGGGAGGCACAGATACGCAGTATTTT	CASSFAGGTDTQYF
-	TRBV25-1	TRBJ1-1	-	TGTGCCAGCAGATCTTTCGGAACTGAAGCTTTCTTT	CASRSFGTEAFF
-	TRBV12-3/TRBV12-4	TRBJ2-7	-	TGTGCCAGCAGTGACGGGACACCCGAGCAGTACTTC	CASSDGTPEQYF
-	TRBV27	TRBJ2-7	TRBD1	TGTGCCAGCAGCGACAGGGCATGGTCCTACGAGCAGTACTTC	CASSDRAWSYEQYF
-	TRBV20-1	TRBJ2-7	-	TGCAGTGCTAGAAACCCTGCCCCCCCAGCGGGCAATTCCTGCGAGCAGTACTTC	CSARNPAPPAGNSCEQYF
-	TRBV6-6	TRBJ1-2	-	TGTGCCAGCAGTTACTCCGGGTTAGAGCCAGTAACGGGCGGCTACACCTTC	CASSYSGLEPVTGGYTF
-	TRBV20-1	TRBJ1-5	TRBD1	TGCAGTGCTTTTCAGGGGGATCAGCCCCAGCATTTT	CSAFQGDQPQHF
-	TRBV11-1	TRBJ2-3	-	TGTGCCAGCAGCTTACGATGGATGACAGGTACGCAGTATTTT	CASSLRWMTGTQYF
-	TRBV29-1	TRBJ1-5	-	TGCAGCGCCGAGTCTCCCGGGGAGCCCCAGCATTTT	CSAESPGEPQHF
-	TRBV20-1	TRBJ2-1	-	TGCAGTGCTATGGCTAGTGAGTCCTACAATGAGCAGTTCTTC	CSAMASESYNEQFF
-	TRBV6-6	TRBJ1-5	-	TGTGCCAGCATCGACGACGCCCAAGTATATAGCAATCAGCCCCAGCATTTT	CASIDDAQVYSNQPQHF
-	TRBV7-6	TRBJ2-7	-	TGTGCCAGCAGCTCATCTGTTACCTCCTACGAGCAGTACTTC	CASSSSVTSYEQYF
few	TRBV10-3	TRBJ2-7	TRBD2	TGTGCCATCAGAAAAAACACCGGGACTAGCGGGATTTATGAGCAGTACTTC	CAIRKNTGTSGIYEQYF
once	TRBV20-1	TRBJ2-3	-	TGCAGTGCTAGAGATGGTTCCGTTGCAGATACGCAGTATTTT	CSARDGSVADTQYF
-	TRBV5-1	TRBJ2-3	-	TGCGCCAGCAGCTTGGCACTAGCAGATACGCAGTATTTT	CASSLALADTQYF
-	TRBV11-2	TRBJ2-7	-	TGTGCCAGCACCCATGTCGAACACGAGCAGTACTTC	CASTHVEHEQYF
-	TRBV24-1	TRBJ2-7	-	TGTGCCACCAGTGACCCATCGGACCACGAGCAGTACTTC	CATSDPSDHEQYF
-	TRBV4-1	TRBJ2-1	-	TGCGCCAGCAGCCAAGAATACGGGGGCGGAGGCTCCTACAATGAGCAGTTCTTC	CASSQEYGGGGSYNEQFF
few	TRBV13	TRBJ2-7	TRBD2	TGTGCCAGCAGCTTAGTACTAGCGGGAGGGTCCCACGAGCAGTACTTC	CASSLVLAGGSHEQYF
few	TRBV6-6	TRBJ2-3	-	TGTGCCAGCAGTTACCTCGACCCTAGCACAGATACGCAGTATTTT	CASSYLDPSTDTQYF
-	TRBV20-1	TRBJ2-1	-	TGCAGTGCTAGAGAACCGAGGTCAGTTCCCAATGAGCAGTTCTTC	CSAREPRSVPNEQFF
few	TRBV11-3	TRBJ1-1	-	TGTGCCAGCAGCGTTGGACCCCTGAACACTGAAGCTTTCTTT	CASSVGPLNTEAFF
-	TRBV7-2	TRBJ1-2	-	TGTGCCAGCAGCTTAGTGACAGCAGCTAACTATGACTACACCTTC	CASSLVTAANYDYTF
few	TRBV6-6	TRBJ2-1	TRBD2	TGTGCCAGCAGTCACGGGTTAGCGGGCCACAATGAGCAGTTCTTC	CASSHGLAGHNEQFF
few	TRBV20-1	TRBJ2-7	-	TGCAGTGCTAGCATGGGGGGAAACGAGCAGTACTTC	CSASMGGNEQYF
-	TRBV7-9	TRBJ2-5	-	TGTGCCAGCAGCTCTTTACGGGGAGGAGAGACCCAGTACTTC	CASSSLRGGETQYF
-	TRBV20-1	TRBJ2-1	TRBD2	TGCAGTGCTGGGGAGGGACTAGGCTACAATGAGCAGTTCTTC	CSAGEGLGYNEQFF